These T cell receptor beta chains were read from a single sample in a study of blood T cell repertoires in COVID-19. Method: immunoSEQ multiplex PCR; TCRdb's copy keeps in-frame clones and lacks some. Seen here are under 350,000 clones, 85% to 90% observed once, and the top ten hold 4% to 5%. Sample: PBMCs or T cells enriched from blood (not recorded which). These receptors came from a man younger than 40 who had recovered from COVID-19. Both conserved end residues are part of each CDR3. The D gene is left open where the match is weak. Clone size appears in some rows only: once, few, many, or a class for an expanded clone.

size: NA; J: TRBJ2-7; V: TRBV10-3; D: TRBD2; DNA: TGTGCCATCAGTGACGGTAGCGGGGGGGCCTTCTCCTACGAGCAGTACTTC; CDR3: CAISDGSGGAFSYEQYF
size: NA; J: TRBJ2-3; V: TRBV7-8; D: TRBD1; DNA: TGTGCCAGCAGCTTTACAGGGGCCAGCACAGATACGCAGTATTTT; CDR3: CASSFTGASTDTQYF
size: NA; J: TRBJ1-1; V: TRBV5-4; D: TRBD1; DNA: TGTGCCAGCATCCCACCGGGACAGGGGGCGCCAGGACGCGAAGCTTTCTTT; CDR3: CASIPPGQGAPGREAFF
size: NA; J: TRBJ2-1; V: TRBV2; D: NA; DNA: TGTGCCAGCAGGATTGACAGTGGAACCTACAATGAGCAGTTCTTC; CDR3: CASRIDSGTYNEQFF
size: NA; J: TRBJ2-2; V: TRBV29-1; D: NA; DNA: TGCAGCGTTTCATCGGGAGTTAGCTCCGGGGAGCTGTTTTTT; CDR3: CSVSSGVSSGELFF
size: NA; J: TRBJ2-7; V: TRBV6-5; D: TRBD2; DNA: TGTGCCAGCAGTTCTTGGCGGGGGAAAACCTACGAGCAGTACTTC; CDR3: CASSSWRGKTYEQYF
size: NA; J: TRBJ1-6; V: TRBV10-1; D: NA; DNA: TGCGCCAGCAGTGAGGACCCACACCGGGGGACCCTCCACTTT; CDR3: CASSEDPHRGTLHF
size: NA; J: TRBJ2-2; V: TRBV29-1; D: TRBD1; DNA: TGCAGCGCCCGGACAGGGGGCCACGGGGAGCTGTTTTTT; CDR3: CSARTGGHGELFF
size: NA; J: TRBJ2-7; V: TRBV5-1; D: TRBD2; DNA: TGCGCCAGCAGCTTGTGGACTAGCGGGGGCGACTACGAGCAGTACTTC; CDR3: CASSLWTSGGDYEQYF
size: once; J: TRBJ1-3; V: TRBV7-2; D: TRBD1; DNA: TGTGCCAGCAGCCTCGGGACAGCTGGAAACACCATATATTTT; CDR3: CASSLGTAGNTIYF
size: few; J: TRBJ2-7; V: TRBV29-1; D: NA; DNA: TGCAGCGTTGAAGATCGGAGGCAGGCGACCTACGAGCAGTACTTC; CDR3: CSVEDRRQATYEQYF
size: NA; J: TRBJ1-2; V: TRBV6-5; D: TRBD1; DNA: TGTGCCAGCAGCTTAACAGGGGGCGATGGCTACACCTTC; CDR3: CASSLTGGDGYTF
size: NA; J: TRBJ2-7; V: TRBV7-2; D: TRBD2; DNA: TGTGCCAGCAGCTCTCCCGGGACTAGCTTAGGGTACGAGCAGTACTTC; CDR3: CASSSPGTSLGYEQYF
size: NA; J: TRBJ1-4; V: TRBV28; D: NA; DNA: TGTGCCAGCAGTTTATCCGCTGGCACAACTAATGAAAAACTGTTTTTT; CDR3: CASSLSAGTTNEKLFF
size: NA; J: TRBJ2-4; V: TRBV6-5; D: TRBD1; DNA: TGTGCCAGCAGTTATAAAACCGGGACAGGGATTCGCATTCAGTACTTC; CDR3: CASSYKTGTGIRIQYF
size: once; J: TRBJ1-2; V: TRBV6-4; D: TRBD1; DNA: TGTGCCAGCAAAGAACATCCGGGACAGGACTATGGCTACACCTTC; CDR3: CASKEHPGQDYGYTF
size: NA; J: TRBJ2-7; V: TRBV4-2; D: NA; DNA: TGTGCCAGCAGCCAAGAACAGGCGAGCTCCTACGAGCAGTACTTC; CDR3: CASSQEQASSYEQYF
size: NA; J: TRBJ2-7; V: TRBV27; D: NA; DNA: TGTGCCAGCCAAACGAGGGCCGTCGAAACCTACGAGCAGTACTTC; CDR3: CASQTRAVETYEQYF
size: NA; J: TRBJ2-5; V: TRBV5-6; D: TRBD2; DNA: TGTGCCAGCAGCTTGACCTCTAGCGGGGGGAAGGAAGAGACCCAGTACTTC; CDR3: CASSLTSSGGKEETQYF
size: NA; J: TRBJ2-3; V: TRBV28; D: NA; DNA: TGTGCCAGCAACATTCTCACAGATACGCAGTATTTT; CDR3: CASNILTDTQYF
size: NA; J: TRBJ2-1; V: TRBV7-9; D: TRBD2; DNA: TGTGCCAGCAGCCCTAGCGGGAACTCCTACAATGAGCAGTTCTTC; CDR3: CASSPSGNSYNEQFF
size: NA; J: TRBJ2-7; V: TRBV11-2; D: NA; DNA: TGTGCCAGCAGCTTAGACCTACCACAGGGATTTTCCTCCTACGAGCAGTACTTC; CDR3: CASSLDLPQGFSSYEQYF
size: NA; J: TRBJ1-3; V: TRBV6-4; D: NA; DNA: TGTGCCAGCAGTGACTTCCCAGTTCTCTCTGGAAACACCATATATTTT; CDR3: CASSDFPVLSGNTIYF
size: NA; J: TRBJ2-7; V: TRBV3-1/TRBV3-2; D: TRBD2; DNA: TGTGCCAGCAGCCAAGGCCTAGCGGGGGGCGCCTCCTCCTACGAGCAGTACTTC; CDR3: CASSQGLAGGASSYEQYF
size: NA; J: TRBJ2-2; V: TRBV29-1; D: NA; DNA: TGCAGCGTTGTCCCCGGGACCGGGGAGCTGTTTTTT; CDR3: CSVVPGTGELFF
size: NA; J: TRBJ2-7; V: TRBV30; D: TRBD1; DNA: TGTGCCTGGAATAGTATGGGACAGGGTAACGAGCAGTACTTC; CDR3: CAWNSMGQGNEQYF
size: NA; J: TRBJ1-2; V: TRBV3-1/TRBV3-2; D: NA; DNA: TGTGCCAGCAGCCGGAGGGGGGGGGAGTCCTATGGCTACACCTTC; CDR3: CASSRRGGESYGYTF
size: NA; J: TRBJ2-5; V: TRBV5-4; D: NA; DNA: TGTGCCAGCAGCGCTGGACTCTTCCAAGAGACCCAGTACTTC; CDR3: CASSAGLFQETQYF
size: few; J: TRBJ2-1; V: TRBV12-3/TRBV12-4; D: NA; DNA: TGTGCCAGCAGCCAATACAATGAGCAGTTCTTC; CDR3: CASSQYNEQFF
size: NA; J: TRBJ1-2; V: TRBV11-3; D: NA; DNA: TGTGCCAGCAGCTTAGGAGTCCCGGATGGCTACACCTTC; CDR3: CASSLGVPDGYTF
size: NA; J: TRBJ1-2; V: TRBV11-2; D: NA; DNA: TGTGCCAGCAGACGAACAGGGTTTCGCTATGGCTACACCTTC; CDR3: CASRRTGFRYGYTF
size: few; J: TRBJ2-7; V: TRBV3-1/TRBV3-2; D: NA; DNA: TGTGCCAGCAGCCCCCGAGTTTCCTACGAGCAGTACTTC; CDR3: CASSPRVSYEQYF
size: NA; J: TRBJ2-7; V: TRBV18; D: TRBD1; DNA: TGTGCCAGCTCACAAGGAGGGACAGGGGCCTACGAGCAGTACTTC; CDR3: CASSQGGTGAYEQYF
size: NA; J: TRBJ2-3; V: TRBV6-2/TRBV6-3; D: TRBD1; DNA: TGTGCCAGCAGTTACCAGGGGGTCTATACGCAGTATTTT; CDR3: CASSYQGVYTQYF
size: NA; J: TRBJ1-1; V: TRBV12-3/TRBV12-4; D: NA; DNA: TGTGCCAGCAGTTTCCAGGAGAACACTGAAGCTTTCTTT; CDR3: CASSFQENTEAFF
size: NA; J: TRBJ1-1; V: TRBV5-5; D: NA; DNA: TGTGCCAGCAGTTCCGGGACACCGAACACTGAAGCTTTCTTT; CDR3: CASSSGTPNTEAFF
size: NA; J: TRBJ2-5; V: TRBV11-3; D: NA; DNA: TGTGCCAGCGGTACAGAAGAGACCCAGTACTTC; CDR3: CASGTEETQYF
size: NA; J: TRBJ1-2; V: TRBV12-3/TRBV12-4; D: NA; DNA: TGTGCCAGCAGCGGGAGGGGATCCACCTTC; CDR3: CASSGRGSTF
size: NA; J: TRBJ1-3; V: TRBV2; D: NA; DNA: TGTGCCAGCAGGGTTATAGAATCTGGAAACACCATATATTTT; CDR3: CASRVIESGNTIYF
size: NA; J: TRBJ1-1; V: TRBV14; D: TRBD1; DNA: TGTGCCAGCAGCCAAGAACAGGGGGTGAACACTGAAGCTTTCTTT; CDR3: CASSQEQGVNTEAFF
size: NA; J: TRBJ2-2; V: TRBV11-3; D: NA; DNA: TGTGCCAGCAGCTTAGGTCTGTCGGTCCCCGGGGAGCTGTTTTTT; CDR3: CASSLGLSVPGELFF
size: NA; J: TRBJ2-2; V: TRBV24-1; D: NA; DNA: TGTGCCACCAGTGGCCGGGACTTCCTACTCACCGGGGAGCTGTTTTTT; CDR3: CATSGRDFLLTGELFF
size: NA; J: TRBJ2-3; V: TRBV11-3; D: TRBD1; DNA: TGTGCCAGCAGCTTCGGGACAGGGAACACAGATACGCAGTATTTT; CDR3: CASSFGTGNTDTQYF
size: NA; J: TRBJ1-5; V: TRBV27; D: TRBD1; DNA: TGTGCCAGCAGTTTACAGGGGGCTCAGCCCCAGCATTTT; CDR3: CASSLQGAQPQHF
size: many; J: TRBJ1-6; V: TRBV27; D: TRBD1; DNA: TGTGCCAGCAGTAACAGGGGCCCCAATTCACCCCTCCACTTT; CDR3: CASSNRGPNSPLHF
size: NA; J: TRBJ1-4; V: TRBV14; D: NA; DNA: TGTGCCAGCAGCCGGGGCTTTAATGAAAAACTGTTTTTT; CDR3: CASSRGFNEKLFF
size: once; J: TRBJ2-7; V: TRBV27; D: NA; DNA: TGTGCCAGCAGTTACAGAGGAAGAGGAGGGGACGCCTACGAGCAGTACTTC; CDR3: CASSYRGRGGDAYEQYF
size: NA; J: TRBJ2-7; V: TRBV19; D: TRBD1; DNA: TGTGCCAGTAGTAAAGGGGGACAGGGGTTCTACGAGCAGTACTTC; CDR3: CASSKGGQGFYEQYF